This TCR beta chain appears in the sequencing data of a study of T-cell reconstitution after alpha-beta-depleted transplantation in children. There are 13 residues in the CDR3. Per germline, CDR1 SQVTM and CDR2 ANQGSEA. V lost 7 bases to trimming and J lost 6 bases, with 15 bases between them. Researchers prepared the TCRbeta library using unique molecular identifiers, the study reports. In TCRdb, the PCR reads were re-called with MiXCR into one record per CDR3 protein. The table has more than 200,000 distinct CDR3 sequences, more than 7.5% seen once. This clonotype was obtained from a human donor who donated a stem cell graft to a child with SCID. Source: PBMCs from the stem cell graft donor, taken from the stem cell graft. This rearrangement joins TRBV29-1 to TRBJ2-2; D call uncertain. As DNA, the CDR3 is TGCAGCGCCGGACCGAAGGGCCCCGGGGAGCTGTTTTTT. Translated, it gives CSAGPKGPGELFF.